The 5 T cell receptor beta chains in this list originate from one sample, sequenced in a study of spatial heterogeneity in lung cancer. TCRdb ran MiXCR on the 5' RACE reads and lists one entry per CDR3 protein. The table lists around 10,000 distinct CDR3 sequences, around 3.6% of them singletons. As for time point: sample taken at primary tumor resection. Unsorted whole RNA from tumor, nontumor lung or frozen PBMC underwent sequencing. The sample was normal lung tissue next to the tumor, taken at surgery. All receptors derive from a male donor with early-stage non-small cell lung cancer.

The chain uses TRBV18 and TRBJ1-1; D might be TRBD1 (5 bases). The germline V gene encodes CDR1 KGHSH and CDR2 LQKENI. This CDR3 is 14 amino acids long. V lost 2 bases and J lost 1, with 8 bases in between. CDR3 nucleotides: TGTGCCAGCTCACCAGAAGACAGGAACACTGAAGCTTTCTTT. It translates to CASSPEDRNTEAFF.

This clonotype was recorded at least ten times. V is TRBV7-3 and J is TRBJ2-7, with D possibly being TRBD2 (6 bases). V lost 2 bases and J 2 bases, leaving 10 bases between the germline ends. The CDR3 has 14 residues. CDR1 is SGHTA, CDR2 FQGTGA, per germline. The CDR3 region is CASSLSSGPYEQYF. The CDR3 DNA follows: TGTGCCAGCAGCTTATCCAGCGGGCCCTACGAGCAGTACTTC. Looking up the rest from reference TRBV7-3 and TRBJ2-7 gives the full variable domain: GAGVSQTPSNKVTEKGKYVELRCDPISGHTALYWYRQSLGQGPEFLIYFQGTGAADDSGLPNDRFFAVRPEGSVSTLKIQRTERGDSAVYLCASSLSSGPYEQYFGPGTRLTVT.

This clonotype is medium-sized within its sample. The V call is TRBV12-3 or TRBV12-4, the J call TRBJ2-6; D is perhaps TRBD1 (7 bases). The CDR3 totals 17 residues. V lost 5 bases and J lost 4, with 18 bases in between. CDR3 bases: TGTGCCAGCAGTCTGCGGGACAGAGATAAAGGGGCCAACGTCCTGACTTTC. It translates to CASSLRDRDKGANVLTF.

At least ten counts were recorded for this clonotype. This sequence joins TRBV2 and TRBJ2-1; TRBD1 aligns across 8 bases. Germline assignment: CDR1 SNHLY and CDR2 FYNNEI. The ends lost 4 bases at V and 6 bases at J; junction bases unmatched: 8. The CDR3 sequence is 15 residues long. CDR3 sequence reads: CASSVQGATTNEQFF. The CDR3 region has the DNA TGTGCCAGCAGTGTGCAGGGGGCGACTACCAATGAGCAGTTCTTC. The variable domain in full, with the rest retrieved from reference TRBV2 and TRBJ2-1, is EPEVTQTPSHQVTQMGQEVILRCVPISNHLYFYWYRQILGQKVEFLVSFYNNEISEKSEIFDDQFSVERPDGSNFTLKIRSTKLEDSAMYFCASSVQGATTNEQFFGPGTRLTVL.

The sample holds a few counts of this clonotype. The V gene is TRBV7-2, the J gene TRBJ2-7; the D gene is possibly TRBD1 (6 bases). V lost 5 bases and J 4 bases, leaving 12 bases between the germline ends. The CDR3 has 13 amino acids. Looked up from germline, CDR1 is SGHTA and CDR2 is FQGNSA. The CDR3 sequence is CASSATGNYEQYF. DNA for the CDR3: TGTGCCAGCAGCGCCACAGGGAATTACGAGCAGTACTTC.